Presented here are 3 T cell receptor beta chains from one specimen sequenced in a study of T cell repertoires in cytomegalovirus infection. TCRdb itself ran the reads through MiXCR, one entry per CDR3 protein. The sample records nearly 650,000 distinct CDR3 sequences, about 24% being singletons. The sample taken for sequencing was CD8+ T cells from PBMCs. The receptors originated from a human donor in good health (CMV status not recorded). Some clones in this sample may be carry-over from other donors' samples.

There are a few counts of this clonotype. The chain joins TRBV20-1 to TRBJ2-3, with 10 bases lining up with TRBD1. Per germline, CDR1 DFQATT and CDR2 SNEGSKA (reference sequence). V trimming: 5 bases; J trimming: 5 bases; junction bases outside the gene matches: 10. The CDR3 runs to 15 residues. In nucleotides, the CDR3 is TGCAGTGCTGAGCACGGACAGGGGGTTGAAGATACGCAGTATTTT. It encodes CSAEHGQGVEDTQYF.

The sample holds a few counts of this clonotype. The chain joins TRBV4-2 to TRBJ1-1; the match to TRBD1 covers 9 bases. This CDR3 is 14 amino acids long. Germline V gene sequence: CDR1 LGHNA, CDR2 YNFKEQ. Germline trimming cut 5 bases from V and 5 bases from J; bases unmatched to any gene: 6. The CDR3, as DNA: TGTGCCAGCAGCACTCGGACAGGGGTGACTGAAGCTTTCTTT. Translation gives CASSTRTGVTEAFF.

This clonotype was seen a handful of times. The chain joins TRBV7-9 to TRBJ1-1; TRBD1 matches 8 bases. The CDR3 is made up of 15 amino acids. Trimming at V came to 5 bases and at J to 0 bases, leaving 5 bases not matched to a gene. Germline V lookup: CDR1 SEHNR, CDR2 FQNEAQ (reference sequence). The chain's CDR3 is CASSPQTGVNTEAFF. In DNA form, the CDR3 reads TGTGCCAGCAGCCCCCAGACAGGGGTGAACACTGAAGCTTTCTTT. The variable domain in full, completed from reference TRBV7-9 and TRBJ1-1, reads DTGVSQNPRHKITKRGQNVTFRCDPISEHNRLYWYRQTLGQGPEFLTYFQNEAQLEKSRLLSDRFSAERPKGSFSTLEIQRTEQGDSAMYLCASSPQTGVNTEAFFGQGTRLTVV.